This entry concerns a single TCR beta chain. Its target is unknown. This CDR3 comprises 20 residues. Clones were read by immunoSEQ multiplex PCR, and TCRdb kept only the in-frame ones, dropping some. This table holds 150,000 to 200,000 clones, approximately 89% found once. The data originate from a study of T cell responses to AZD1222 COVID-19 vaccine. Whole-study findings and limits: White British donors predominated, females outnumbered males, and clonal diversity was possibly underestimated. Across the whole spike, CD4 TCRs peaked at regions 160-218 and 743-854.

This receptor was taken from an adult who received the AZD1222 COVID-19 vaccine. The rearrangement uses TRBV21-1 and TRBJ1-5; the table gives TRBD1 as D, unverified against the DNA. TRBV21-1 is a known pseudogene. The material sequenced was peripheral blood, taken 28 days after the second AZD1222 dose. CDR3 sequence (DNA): TGTGCCAGCAGCCCCAGGGGGCAGTCTATCATATTATATAGCAATCAGCCCCAGCATTTT. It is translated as CASSPRGQSIILYSNQPQHF.